The source of this T cell receptor (beta chain) is a study of blood T cell repertoires in COVID-19. About the research overall: Sites in the United States, Italy and Spain provided acute and convalescent COVID-19 samples. In each case, the material was cDNA or gDNA derived from T cells, B-cell-depleted T cells, or PBMCs.

Per the study methods: Estimated nucleated cell counts came from reference gene primer amplification. TCRdb's copy holds only in-frame clones and misses some; the assay was immunoSEQ multiplex PCR. V and J calls and clone size follow that table, whereas D and trimming were derived from the DNA. The sample holds 90,000 to 130,000 clones; over 70% are singletons and the top ten take approximately 0.75%. Trimming removed 7 bases at V and 1 base at J, with 13 bases between. This CDR3 is 13 amino acids long. Germline values: CDR1 GTSNPN, CDR2 SVGIG (reference sequence). This TCR came from a woman between 65 and 79 years old with acute or convalescent COVID-19. The rearrangement uses TRBV30 and TRBJ2-5; D might be TRBD1 (6 bases). Sequenced material: peripheral blood. The CDR3 sequence is CASSTGTQETQYF. For the CDR3, the DNA is TGTGCCTCATCGACAGGCACCCAAGAGACCCAGTACTTC.